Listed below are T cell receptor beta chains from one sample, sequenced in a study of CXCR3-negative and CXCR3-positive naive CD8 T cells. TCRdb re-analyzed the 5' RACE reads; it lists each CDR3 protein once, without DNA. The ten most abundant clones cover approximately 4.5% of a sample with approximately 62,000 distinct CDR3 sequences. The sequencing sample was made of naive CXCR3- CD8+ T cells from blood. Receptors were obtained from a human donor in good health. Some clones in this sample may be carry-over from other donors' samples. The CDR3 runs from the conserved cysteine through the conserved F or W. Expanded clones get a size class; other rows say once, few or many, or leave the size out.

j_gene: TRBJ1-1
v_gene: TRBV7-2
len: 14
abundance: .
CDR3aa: CASSLSGGGTEAFF

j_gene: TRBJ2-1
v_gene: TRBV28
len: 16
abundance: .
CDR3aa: CASSYRKPGQRNEQFF

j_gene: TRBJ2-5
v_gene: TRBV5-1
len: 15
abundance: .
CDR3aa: CASSLGYNGQETQYF

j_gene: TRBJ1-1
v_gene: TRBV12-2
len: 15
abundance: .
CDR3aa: CASRFRLGLFTEAFF

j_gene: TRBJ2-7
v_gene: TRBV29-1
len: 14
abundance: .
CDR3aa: CSVVGLAGGYEQYF

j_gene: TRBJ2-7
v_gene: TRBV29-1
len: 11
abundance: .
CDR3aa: CSVPRGNEQYF

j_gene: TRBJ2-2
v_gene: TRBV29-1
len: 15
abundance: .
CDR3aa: CSVEVQEVGTGELFF

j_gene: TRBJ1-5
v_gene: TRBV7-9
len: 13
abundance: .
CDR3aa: CASSWTGDQPQHF

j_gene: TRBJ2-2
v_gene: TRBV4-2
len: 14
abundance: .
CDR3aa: CASSQSEEVGELFF

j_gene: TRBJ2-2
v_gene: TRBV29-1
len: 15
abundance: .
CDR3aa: CSVELEGWGTGELFF

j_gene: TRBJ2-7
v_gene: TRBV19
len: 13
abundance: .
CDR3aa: CASSPRDSEEQYF

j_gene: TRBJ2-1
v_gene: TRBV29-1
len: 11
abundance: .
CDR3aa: CSYQRDNEQFF

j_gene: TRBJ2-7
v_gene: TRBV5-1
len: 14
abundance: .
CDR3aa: CATQLGTGTYEQYF

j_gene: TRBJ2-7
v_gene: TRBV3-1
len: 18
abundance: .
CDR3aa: CASSPQRPWTSDIYEQYF

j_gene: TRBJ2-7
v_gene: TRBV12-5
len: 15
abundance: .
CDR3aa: CASGLRAGDNYEQYF

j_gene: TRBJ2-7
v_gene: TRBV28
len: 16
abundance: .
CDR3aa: CASSLPSGQLTYEQYF

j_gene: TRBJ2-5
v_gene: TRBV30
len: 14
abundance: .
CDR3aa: CAWIPWLDTETQYF

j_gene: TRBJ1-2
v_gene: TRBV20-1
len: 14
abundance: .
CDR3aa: CSAHLGQTHYGYTF

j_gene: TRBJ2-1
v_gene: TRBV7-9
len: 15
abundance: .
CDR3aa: CASAELGQGMDEQFF

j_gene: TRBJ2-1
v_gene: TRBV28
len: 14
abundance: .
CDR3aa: CASSLGTSLDEQFF

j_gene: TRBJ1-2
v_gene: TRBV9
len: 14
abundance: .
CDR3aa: CASSATLPNYGYTF

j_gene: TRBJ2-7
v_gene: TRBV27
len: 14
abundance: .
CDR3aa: CASSQPSLQHEQYF

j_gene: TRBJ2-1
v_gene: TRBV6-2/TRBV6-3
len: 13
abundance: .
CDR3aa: CASSPYLNNEQFF

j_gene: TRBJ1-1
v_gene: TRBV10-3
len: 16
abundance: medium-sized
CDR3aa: CAISTTFRTANTEAFF

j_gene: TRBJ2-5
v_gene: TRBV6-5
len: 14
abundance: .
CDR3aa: CASSFARPKETQYF

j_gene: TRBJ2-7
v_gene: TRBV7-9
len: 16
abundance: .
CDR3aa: CASSLVTAPGSYEQYF

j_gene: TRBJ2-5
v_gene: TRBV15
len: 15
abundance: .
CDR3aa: CATSSLTGGRETQYF

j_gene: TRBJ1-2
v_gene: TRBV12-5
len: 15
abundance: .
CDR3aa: CASGLVTELNYGYTF

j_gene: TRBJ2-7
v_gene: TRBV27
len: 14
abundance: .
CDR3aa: CASSPRGPTYEQYF

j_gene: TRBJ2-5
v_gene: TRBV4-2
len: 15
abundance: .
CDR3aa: CASSQTRDLQETQYF

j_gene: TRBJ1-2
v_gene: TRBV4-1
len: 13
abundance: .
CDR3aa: CASSQDPRSGYTF

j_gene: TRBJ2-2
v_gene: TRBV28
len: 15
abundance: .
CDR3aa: CASSLTGPGTGELFF

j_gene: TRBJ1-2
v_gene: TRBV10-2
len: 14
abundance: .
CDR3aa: CATSMGAEDYGYTF

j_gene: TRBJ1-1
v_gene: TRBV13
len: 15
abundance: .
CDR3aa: CASSPRTGVNTEAFF

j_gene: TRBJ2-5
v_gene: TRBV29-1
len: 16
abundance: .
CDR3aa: CSVEDWGPTYQETQYF

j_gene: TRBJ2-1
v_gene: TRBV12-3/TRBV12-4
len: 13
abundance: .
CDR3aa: CASSGGQVNEQFF

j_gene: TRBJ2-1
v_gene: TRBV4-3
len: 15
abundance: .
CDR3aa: CASSQDGTGTNEQFF

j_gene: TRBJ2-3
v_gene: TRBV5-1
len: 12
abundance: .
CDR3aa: CASSSPGDTQYF

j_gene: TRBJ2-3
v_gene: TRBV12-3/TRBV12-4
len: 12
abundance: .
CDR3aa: CASSLGSPVGYF

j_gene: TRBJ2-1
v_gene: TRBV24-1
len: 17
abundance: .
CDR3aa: CATSDFGTDYLDNEQFF

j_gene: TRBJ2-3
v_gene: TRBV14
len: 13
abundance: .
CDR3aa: CASSQVTADTQYF

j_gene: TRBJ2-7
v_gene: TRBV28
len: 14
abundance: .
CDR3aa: CASSWQGLSYEQYF

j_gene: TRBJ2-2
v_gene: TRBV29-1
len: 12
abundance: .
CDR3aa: CSGQGATGELFF

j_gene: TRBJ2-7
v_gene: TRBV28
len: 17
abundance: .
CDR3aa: CASSLSLTRDGGYEQYF

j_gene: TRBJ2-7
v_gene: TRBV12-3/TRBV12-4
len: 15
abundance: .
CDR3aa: CASSLGLAEAYEQYF

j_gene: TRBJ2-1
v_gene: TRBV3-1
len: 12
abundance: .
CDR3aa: CASSQGEGEQFF

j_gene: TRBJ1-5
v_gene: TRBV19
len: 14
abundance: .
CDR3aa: CASTTDGPGQPQHF

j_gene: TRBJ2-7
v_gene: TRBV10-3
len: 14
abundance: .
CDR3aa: CASGPGQSSYEQYF

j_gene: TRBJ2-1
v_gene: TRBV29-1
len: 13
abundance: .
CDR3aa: CSVEGGSYNEQFF

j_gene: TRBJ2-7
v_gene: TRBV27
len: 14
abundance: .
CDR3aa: CASSLGTGHYEQYF

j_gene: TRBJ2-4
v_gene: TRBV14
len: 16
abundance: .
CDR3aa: CASSQAFSRTKNIQYF

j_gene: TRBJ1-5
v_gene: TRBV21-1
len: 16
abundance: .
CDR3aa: CASSILPRDSNQPQHF

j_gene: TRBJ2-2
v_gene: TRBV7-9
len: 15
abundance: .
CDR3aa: CASSPDIAMAGELFF

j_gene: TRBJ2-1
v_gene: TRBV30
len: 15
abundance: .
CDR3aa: CAWSVGGKDYNEQFF

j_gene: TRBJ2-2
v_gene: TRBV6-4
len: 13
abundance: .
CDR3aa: CASSDRGTGELFF

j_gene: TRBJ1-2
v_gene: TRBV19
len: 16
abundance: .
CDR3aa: CASSTGDTRPNYGYTF

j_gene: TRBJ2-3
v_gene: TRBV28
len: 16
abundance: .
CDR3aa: CASIHRDTKSTDTQYF

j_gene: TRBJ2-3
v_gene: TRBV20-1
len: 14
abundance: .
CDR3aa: CSALVHSGADTQYF

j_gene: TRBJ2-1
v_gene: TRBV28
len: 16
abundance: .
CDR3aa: CASSFVMGESYNEQFF